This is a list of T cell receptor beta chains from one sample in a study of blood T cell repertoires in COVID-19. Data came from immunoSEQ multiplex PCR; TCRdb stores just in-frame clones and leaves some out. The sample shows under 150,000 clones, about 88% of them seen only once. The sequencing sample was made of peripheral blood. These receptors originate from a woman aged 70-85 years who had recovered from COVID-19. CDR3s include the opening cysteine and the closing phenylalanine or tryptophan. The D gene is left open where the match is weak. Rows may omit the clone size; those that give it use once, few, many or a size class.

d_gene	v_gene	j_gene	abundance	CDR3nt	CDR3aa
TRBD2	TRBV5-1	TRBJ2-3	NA	TGCGCCAGCAGGGAGGGACTAGCGACGGATACGCAGTATTTT	CASREGLATDTQYF
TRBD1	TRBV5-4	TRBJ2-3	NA	TGTGCCAGCAGCTTGCCGGGACAGGCAAGGGATACGCAGTATTTT	CASSLPGQARDTQYF
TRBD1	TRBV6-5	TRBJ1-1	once	TGTGCCAGCAGTCCGCTCCAGGGGGCTCGGACTGAAGCTTTCTTT	CASSPLQGARTEAFF
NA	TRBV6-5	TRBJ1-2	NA	TGTGCCAGCAGTTACTCGCGGAGTAACTATGGCTACACCTTC	CASSYSRSNYGYTF
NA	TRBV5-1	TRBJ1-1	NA	TGCGCCAGCAGCGACGGATGGAGGATCACTGAAGCTTTCTTT	CASSDGWRITEAFF
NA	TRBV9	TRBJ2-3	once	TGTGCCAGCAGCGTAGTATCATCAACCGGGACTCCCGAGTATTTT	CASSVVSSTGTPEYF
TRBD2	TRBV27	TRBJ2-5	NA	TGTGCCAGCAGTTCCCGGAAGCGGGGACTAGTCGTAGAGACCCAGTACTTC	CASSSRKRGLVVETQYF
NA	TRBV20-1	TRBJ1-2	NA	TGCAGTGCTAGAGTTCAGCGAGGCTACACCTTC	CSARVQRGYTF
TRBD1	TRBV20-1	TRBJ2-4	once	TGCAGTGCTAGTTACCAGGGGGATGGCATTCAGTACTTC	CSASYQGDGIQYF
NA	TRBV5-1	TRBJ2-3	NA	TGCGCCAGCAGCTTACAGGGCACAGATACGCAGTATTTT	CASSLQGTDTQYF
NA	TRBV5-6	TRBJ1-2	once	TGTGCCAGCAGCCCCGACATCAGCTATGGCTACACCTTC	CASSPDISYGYTF
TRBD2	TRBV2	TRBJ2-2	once	TGTGCCAGCAGTGACACTAGCGGGAGATCCGGGGAGCTGTTTTTT	CASSDTSGRSGELFF
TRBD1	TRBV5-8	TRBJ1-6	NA	TGTGCCAGCAGCCGGGGACAGACCAATTCACCCCTCCACTTT	CASSRGQTNSPLHF
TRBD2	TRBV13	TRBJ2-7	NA	TGTGCCAGCAGCTTAGGACTAGCGGGGGGCTACTCCTACGAGCAGTACTTC	CASSLGLAGGYSYEQYF
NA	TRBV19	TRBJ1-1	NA	TGTGCCACAAGGGACACTGCGATGAACACTGAAGCTTTCTTT	CATRDTAMNTEAFF
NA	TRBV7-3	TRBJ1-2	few	TGTGCCAGCAGCTTAACCCTAGGGGATGGCTACACCTTC	CASSLTLGDGYTF
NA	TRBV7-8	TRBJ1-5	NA	TGTGCCAGCAGCTTAGTATCTAGCAATCAGCCCCAGCATTTT	CASSLVSSNQPQHF
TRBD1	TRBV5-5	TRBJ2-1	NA	TGTGCCAGCAGCCAGGGACAGCCCTCAGGACAGTTCTTC	CASSQGQPSGQFF
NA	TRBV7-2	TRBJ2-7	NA	TGTGCCAGCAGCTCGGGACTTCTCTCCCCCTACGAGCAGTACTTC	CASSSGLLSPYEQYF
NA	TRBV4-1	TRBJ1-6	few	TGCGCCAGCAGCCAAGAAGCGGCGCCGAATTCACCCCTCCACTTT	CASSQEAAPNSPLHF
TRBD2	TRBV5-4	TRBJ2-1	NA	TGTGCCAGCAGCCCAAGACTAGCCAGTAGGTACAATGAGCAGTTCTTC	CASSPRLASRYNEQFF
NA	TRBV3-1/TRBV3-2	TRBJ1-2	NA	TGTGCCAGCAGCCAAGAGGGCAGGGTCTGGTCTGGCTACACCTTC	CASSQEGRVWSGYTF
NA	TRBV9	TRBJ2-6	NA	TGTGCCAGCAGCGGGACAGCCTCTGGGGCCAACGTCCTGACTTTC	CASSGTASGANVLTF
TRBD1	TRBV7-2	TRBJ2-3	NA	TGTGCCAGCAGCTTTCTCGGACAGGGGGCTTCAGATACGCAGTATTTT	CASSFLGQGASDTQYF
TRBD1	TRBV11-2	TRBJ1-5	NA	TGTGCCAGCAGCCAGTGGGGACAGACTAGCAATCAGCCCCAGCATTTT	CASSQWGQTSNQPQHF
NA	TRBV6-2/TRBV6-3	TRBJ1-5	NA	TGTGCCAGCACTTACCATGGCCAGTATGGCAATCAGCCCCAGCATTTT	CASTYHGQYGNQPQHF
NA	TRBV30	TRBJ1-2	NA	TGTGCCTGGAGTGAGAGGAGCGGGATTCGGTACACCTTC	CAWSERSGIRYTF
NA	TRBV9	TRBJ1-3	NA	TGTGCCAGCAGCGTAGAGGGGGTAGGTGCTGGAAACACCATATATTTT	CASSVEGVGAGNTIYF
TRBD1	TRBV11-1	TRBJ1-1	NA	TGTGCCAGCAGCTTAGTCTTCACAGGGGTTAATGAAGCTTTCTTT	CASSLVFTGVNEAFF
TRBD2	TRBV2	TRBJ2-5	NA	TGTGCCAGCCGGCGGGAGGTGGGGAAAAAAGAGACCCAGTACTTC	CASRREVGKKETQYF
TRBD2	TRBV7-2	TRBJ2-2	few	TGTGCCAGCAGCACGGGACTAGCGGGCGGGGAGCTGTTTTTT	CASSTGLAGGELFF
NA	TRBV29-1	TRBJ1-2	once	TGCAGCGTCACGACAGTCTTCTATGGCTACACCTTC	CSVTTVFYGYTF
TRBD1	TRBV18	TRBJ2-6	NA	TGTGCCAGCCACCGCGACAGGGCTGGGGCCAACGTCCTGACTTTC	CASHRDRAGANVLTF
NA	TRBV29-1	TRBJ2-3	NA	TGCAGCTCAAACACAGATACGCAGTATTTT	CSSNTDTQYF
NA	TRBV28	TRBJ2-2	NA	TGTGCCAGCAGTCCTCCCAGGTCAGGCGATAACACCGGGGAGCTGTTTTTT	CASSPPRSGDNTGELFF
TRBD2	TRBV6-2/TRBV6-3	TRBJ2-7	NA	TGTGCCAGCAGCCCCAGCGGGAGGAGCTCCTACGAGCAGTACTTC	CASSPSGRSSYEQYF
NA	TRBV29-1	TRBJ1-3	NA	TGCAGCGCCCTCCGGGGGACTGGAAACACCATATATTTT	CSALRGTGNTIYF
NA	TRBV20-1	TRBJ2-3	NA	TGCAGTGCTAGTTGGGGGCCCCGGAGAGATACGCAGTATTTT	CSASWGPRRDTQYF
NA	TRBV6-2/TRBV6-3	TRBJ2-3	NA	TGTGCCAGCAGTGCGTACAGGGACCCCACAGATACGCAGTATTTT	CASSAYRDPTDTQYF
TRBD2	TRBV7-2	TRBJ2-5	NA	TGTGCCAGCAGCCCCATGGAGTGGGGGGGCCAAGAGACCCAGTACTTC	CASSPMEWGGQETQYF
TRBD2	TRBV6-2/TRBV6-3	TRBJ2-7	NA	TGTGCCAGCAGTTACGTCGGGAGGCCGAGCAGCGAGCAGTACTTC	CASSYVGRPSSEQYF
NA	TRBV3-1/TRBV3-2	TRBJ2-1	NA	TGTGCCAGCAGCCCCACACAGGACTCCTACAATGAGCAGTTCTTC	CASSPTQDSYNEQFF
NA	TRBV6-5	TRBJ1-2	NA	TGTGCCAGCAGTTACGGTCTGGCAGGGGATGGCTACACCTTC	CASSYGLAGDGYTF
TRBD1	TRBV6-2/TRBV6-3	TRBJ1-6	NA	TGTGCCAGCAGTCCGACTTCCTCCGGGACAGGGGTTCGACCCCTCCACTTT	CASSPTSSGTGVRPLHF
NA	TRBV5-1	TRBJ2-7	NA	TGCGCCAGCAGCTTGGCGGGACAGTGGATTGTGAGGTTGAGGCGGGGGGAAGAGCAGTACTTC	CASSLAGQWIVRLRRGEEQYF
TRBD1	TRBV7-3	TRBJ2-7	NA	TGTGCCAGCAGCTTGACAGGGACGGGGGAGCAGTACTTC	CASSLTGTGEQYF